This passage covers 6 T cell receptor beta chains from one sample sequenced in a study of shared clonotypes between healthy human individuals. TCRdb keeps only in-frame clones here, not all; method: immunoSEQ multiplex PCR. The sample records about 1.1 million clones, 60% to 80% being singletons. The sequenced material came from memory CD4+ T cells from PBMCs. Subset meaning: CD45RA-negative fraction. The receptors here all came from a man aged 18 to 35 in good health. Some clones in this sample may be carry-over from other donors' samples.

The rearrangement links TRBV7-6 to TRBJ2-1; 8 nucleotides agree with TRBD2. This CDR3 region has 16 residues. CDR1 is SGHVS, CDR2 FNYEAQ, per germline. V lost 8 bases and J lost 10; bases outside the gene matches: 19. CDR3 in DNA: TGTGCCAGCTCCCGGTCCTCAAGAGCGGGAGAGGGGGAGCAGTTCTTC. Amino acids: CASSRSSRAGEGEQFF.

In this sample, this clone turned up once. The CDR3 region has the DNA TGTGCCAGCAGCTTGGACAGGCCGAGGGCCCAGTACTTC. Its translation is CASSLDRPRAQYF. The J gene is TRBJ2-5, the V gene TRBV11-2, with 7 positions matching TRBD1. The J segment lost 9 bases and the V segment lost 3 bases, leaving 7 bases of the junction unmatched. Looked up from germline, CDR1 is SGHAT and CDR2 is FQNNGV. CDR3 length: 13 amino acids.

The chain employs TRBV2 and TRBJ2-7; the D gene is possibly TRBD1 (5 bases). V was shortened by 4 bases and J by 2 bases, with 12 bases between the two germline ends. There are 14 residues in the CDR3. Per the germline V gene, CDR1 is SNHLY and CDR2 is FYNNEI. As DNA, the CDR3 is TGTGCCAGCAGTGCCAGTGGCAGGGCCTACGAGCAGTACTTC. It yields the protein CASSASGRAYEQYF.

This chain links TRBV28 with TRBJ1-4; D not certain. V lost 7 bases and J lost 7, with 16 bases in between. The CDR3 is made up of 14 amino acids. CDR1 is MDHEN, CDR2 SYDVKM, per germline. The CDR3 here is CASIWGGGSEKLFF. The CDR3 nucleotides read TGTGCCAGCATCTGGGGAGGTGGAAGTGAAAAACTGTTTTTT.

The genes are TRBV29-1 and TRBJ1-1; no clear D. V gave up 4 bases and J gave up 0 bases, with 9 bases separating them. The V gene's germline CDR1 is SQVTM and CDR2 ANQGSEA. CDR3 length: 13 residues. CDR3 residues: CSVVPDMNTEAFF. The CDR3 DNA reads as TGCAGCGTTGTCCCAGACATGAACACTGAAGCTTTCTTT. The variable domain in full, completed from reference TRBV29-1 and TRBJ1-1, reads SAVISQKPSRDICQRGTSLTIQCQVDSQVTMMFWYRQQPGQSLTLIATANQGSEATYESGFVIDKFPISRPNLTFSTLTVSNMSPEDSSIYLCSVVPDMNTEAFFGQGTRLTVV.

The chain carries TRBV9 and TRBJ1-3, with D perhaps TRBD1 (6 bases). Trimming pared 6 bases from V and 4 bases from J, leaving 14 bases between. The V gene's germline CDR1 is SGDLS and CDR2 YYNGEE. The CDR3 is 14 residues long. The CDR3 sequence: CASNPGVEGNTIYF. The CDR3 region has the DNA TGTGCCAGCAACCCAGGGGTGGAAGGAAACACCATATATTTT.